This entry lists 6 T cell receptor beta chains sequenced from one sample in a study of PD-1 blockade in classical Hodgkin lymphoma. Assay used: immunoSEQ multiplex PCR; TCRdb lists only in-frame clones, some missing. Of under 70,000 clones in the sample, about two thirds are singletons; the top ten hold 7.5% to 10%. Every one of the patients relapsed after autologous stem cell transplantation (brentuximab vedotin exposure was variable). The sequenced sample was peripheral blood mononuclear cells (PBMCs), obtained before the second cycle of nivolumab. The receptors derive from a human donor with classical Hodgkin lymphoma.

The chain's CDR3 is CASSLADSRSYEQYF. CDR3 in DNA: TGTGCCAGCAGCTTAGCGGACTCCCGCTCCTACGAGCAGTACTTC. This chain uses TRBV7-8 with TRBJ2-7; D is perhaps TRBD2 (5 bases). The V and J ends lost 0 bases and 0 bases respectively, with 9 bases between them. The germline V gene has CDR1 SGHVS and CDR2 FQNEAQ. The CDR3 covers 15 residues.

The chain joins TRBV6-5 to TRBJ1-2; unclear D gene. Germline-derived CDR1 and CDR2 are MNHEY and SVGAGI. The CDR3 is made up of 16 amino acids. Trimming stripped 0 bases from V and 2 bases from J, with 13 bases between. The CDR3 loop reads CASSYSIGQLNYGYTF. The CDR3 nucleotides read TGTGCCAGCAGTTACTCGATTGGTCAGTTGAACTATGGCTACACCTTC.

The chain combines TRBV28 with TRBJ2-7; no firm D call. The CDR3 has 14 residues. CDR1 is MDHEN and CDR2 is SYDVKM in the germline V gene. Trimming stripped 2 bases from V and 4 bases from J, with 12 bases between. The CDR3 is CASSLEASWYEQYF. CDR3 DNA: TGTGCCAGCAGTTTAGAGGCTAGTTGGTACGAGCAGTACTTC.

This clone has a single count. Other nucleotide sequences from this sample produce the same CDR3. The rearrangement links TRBV28 to TRBJ2-7, with D unclear. CDR1 is MDHEN, CDR2 SYDVKM, per germline. The CDR3 is 11 residues long. Trimming took off 2 bases at V and 3 bases at J, with 2 bases between the two ends. This CDR3 reads CASSLGYEQYF. The CDR3 nucleotides are TGTGCCAGCAGTTTAGGCTACGAGCAGTACTTC.

The chain links TRBV5-1 to TRBJ1-2, with 7 bases aligning to TRBD1. CDR3 length: 15 amino acids. Germline assignment: CDR1 SGHRS and CDR2 YFSETQ. J was trimmed by 4 bases and V by 4 bases; bases with no gene match: 10. This CDR3 reads CASSRDSTYLYGYTF. CDR3 nucleotide sequence: TGCGCCAGCAGCCGGGACAGTACCTACCTCTATGGCTACACCTTC.

The rearrangement joins TRBV10-1 to TRBJ1-5; D ambiguous. Looked up from germline, CDR1 is WNHNN and CDR2 is SYGVQD (reference sequence). This CDR3 is 13 amino acids long. V was clipped by 4 bases and J by 5 bases, with 9 bases between them. CDR3 sequence reads: CASSGELDQPQHF. CDR3 sequence (DNA): TGCGCCAGCAGTGGTGAGCTGGATCAGCCCCAGCATTTT.